Shown below are 20 T cell receptor beta chains from a single sample sequenced in a study of blood T cell repertoires in COVID-19 (dated by TCRdb to 2020 to 2021). The library was generated by the immunoSEQ multiplex PCR assay. TCRdb mirrors the immuneACCESS table, restricted to in-frame sequences. Some clones are absent from its copies; in checked studies, under half trace to an unresolved V gene, and the reason for the others is unknown. The sample contains under 85,000 clones, about 86% of them found a single time. In total, the top ten clones hold around 5% of the sample. Specimen: peripheral blood. Receptors were obtained from a man aged 45-65 years with active COVID-19.

The chain has TRBV10-3 and TRBJ2-1; TRBD2 agrees at 10 bases. CDR1 ENHRY and CDR2 SYGVKD come from the germline V gene. The ends lost 4 bases at V and 6 bases at J; junction bases unmatched: 3. The CDR3 is 14 amino acids. CDR3 in amino acids: CAISGGTSVNEQFF. CDR3 DNA: TGTGCCATCAGTGGGGGGACTAGCGTCAATGAGCAGTTCTTC.

The J gene is TRBJ1-5, the V gene TRBV24-1, with TRBD1 identical over 7 bases. Looked up from germline, CDR1 is KGHDR and CDR2 is SFDVKD. The V gene end was trimmed by 3 bases and the J gene end by 2 bases; junction bases not matched to a gene: 12. The CDR3 is 18 amino acids. DNA of the CDR3: TGTGCCACCAGTGATCAAATGACAGGGCCATTCGGCAATCAGCCCCAGCATTTT. Translated: CATSDQMTGPFGNQPQHF.

The genes are TRBV5-1 and TRBJ2-3, with no clear D. This CDR3 contains 15 residues. Germline CDR1 reads SGHRS; CDR2 reads YFSETQ. Trimming took 3 bases from V and 0 from J, leaving 11 bases between them. The CDR3 protein is CASSSSAWSTDTQYF. DNA for the CDR3: TGCGCCAGCAGCTCCAGTGCTTGGAGCACAGATACGCAGTATTTT.

V usage is TRBV6-2 or TRBV6-3 and J usage is TRBJ2-2; D is unresolved. The CDR3 has 14 amino acids. V shed 4 bases and J shed 5 bases, with 11 bases lying between them. Germline CDR1 reads MNHEY; CDR2 reads SVGEGT. The CDR3 region has the DNA TGTGCCAGCAGTTCCCCTAGTAGAACCGGGGAGCTGTTTTTT. Protein: CASSSPSRTGELFF.

This chain joins TRBV6-1 and TRBJ1-1; tentative D call: TRBD1 (6 bases). Trimming removed 4 bases at V and 0 bases at J, with 18 bases between. CDR1 is MNHNS and CDR2 is SASEGT in the germline V gene. The CDR3 runs to 17 residues. CDR3 region: CASSANQQGPMNTEAFF. The CDR3 bases are TGTGCCAGCAGTGCGAACCAACAGGGCCCCATGAACACTGAAGCTTTCTTT.

The gene calls are TRBV5-4 and TRBJ1-6; D unresolved. The CDR3 contains 14 residues. V lost 0 bases and J 5 bases, leaving 6 bases between the germline ends. Germline lookup yields CDR1 SGHNT and CDR2 YYREEE (reference sequence). The CDR3 coding sequence is TGTGCCAGCAGCTTGGAGCAGGATAATTCACCCCTCCACTTT. The encoded protein is CASSLEQDNSPLHF.

The chain is built from TRBV19 and TRBJ2-3; 8 bases agree with TRBD1. The ends lost 6 bases at V and 5 bases at J; junction bases unmatched: 7. CDR1 LNHDA and CDR2 SQIVND come from the germline V gene (reference sequence). The CDR3 contains 14 residues. CDR3 sequence: CASSSDRVGDTQYF. CDR3 nucleotide sequence: TGTGCCAGTAGCTCGGACAGGGTGGGAGATACGCAGTATTTT.

This chain uses TRBV28 with TRBJ2-7; 7 bases fit TRBD1. Germline CDR1 is MDHEN and CDR2 is SYDVKM. V was clipped by 4 bases and J by 0 bases; unmatched bases: 12. The CDR3 sequence is 17 residues long. CDR3 nucleotide sequence: TGTGCCAGCAGTTCTCCACCCGGGACAGCGAGCTCCTACGAGCAGTACTTC. It yields the protein CASSSPPGTASSYEQYF.

The J gene is TRBJ1-1, the V gene TRBV18, with a weak D call TRBD1 (6 bases). Trimming left V 2 bases short and J 3 bases short, with 13 bases between. The CDR3 has 15 amino acids. Per the germline V gene, CDR1 is KGHSH and CDR2 is LQKENI. CDR3 in amino acids: CASSPFRGEDTEAFF. The CDR3, as DNA: TGTGCCAGCTCACCATTCAGGGGCGAGGACACTGAAGCTTTCTTT.

This chain joins TRBV28 and TRBJ2-3, with 8 positions matching TRBD2. Germline CDR1 and CDR2: MDHEN and SYDVKM. The CDR3 totals 17 residues. V was clipped by 8 bases and J by 0 bases; unmatched bases: 13. The CDR3 sequence: CASDGRGGRTSTDTQYF. DNA of the CDR3: TGTGCCAGCGACGGACGGGGCGGGAGGACTAGCACAGATACGCAGTATTTT.

This clone was detected once. The chain employs TRBV29-1 and TRBJ2-1; 10 bases are a match to TRBD2. With 4 bases clipped from V and 6 bases from J, the junction kept 6 bases outside the gene matches. The CDR3 sequence is 14 residues long. Germline lookup yields CDR1 SQVTM and CDR2 ANQGSEA. CDR3 in amino acids: CSVVGSGGPNEQFF. Here the CDR3 DNA reads TGCAGCGTTGTGGGTAGCGGGGGGCCCAATGAGCAGTTCTTC.

This chain links TRBV27 with TRBJ1-5; maybe TRBD1 (6 bases). CDR1 and CDR2 from the germline V gene are MNHEY and SMNVEV (reference sequence). This CDR3 spans 14 amino acids. Trimming stripped 3 bases from V and 5 bases from J, with 11 bases between. The CDR3 DNA reads as TGTGCCAGCAGTTTGATAGGGGGGGATCAGCCCCAGCATTTT. This gives the protein CASSLIGGDQPQHF.

The sample holds one count of this clone. The chain combines TRBV15 with TRBJ1-3, with D hard to call. Germline CDR1 LNHNV, CDR2 YYDKDF (reference sequence). Trimming took off 1 base at V and 4 bases at J, with 11 bases between the two ends. The CDR3 is 15 amino acids. The CDR3 loop is CATSRGARTGNTIYF. The CDR3 nucleotides are TGTGCCACCAGCAGAGGGGCGCGAACCGGAAACACCATATATTTT.

This chain uses TRBV4-3 with TRBJ2-4, with a possible D match to TRBD2 (6 bases). The V gene's germline CDR1 is LGHNA and CDR2 YSLEER. The V end was cut by 3 bases, the J end by 0 bases, with 15 bases between. The CDR3 covers 17 residues. CDR3 nucleotide sequence: TGCGCCAGCAGCCACTCGGTAGCGGAAATAGCCAAAAACATTCAGTACTTC. Translated, it gives CASSHSVAEIAKNIQYF.

V gene TRBV19 combines with J gene TRBJ2-2; D unresolved. V lost 8 bases, J lost 3 bases, and 7 bases lay in between. Germline CDR1 is LNHDA and CDR2 is SQIVND (reference sequence). This CDR3 spans 12 amino acids. DNA of the CDR3: TGTGCCAGTCAGTCCTACACCGGGGAGCTGTTTTTT. It specifies CASQSYTGELFF.

The chain has TRBV10-3 and TRBJ1-1, with TRBD1 identical over 7 bases. V lost 6 bases and J lost 2; bases outside the gene matches: 3. Germline CDR1 reads ENHRY; CDR2 reads SYGVKD. The CDR3 loop spans 13 amino acids. As DNA, the CDR3 is TGTGCCATCAGACAGGGGTTCAACACTGAAGCTTTCTTT. Translated: CAIRQGFNTEAFF.

This chain joins TRBV18 and TRBJ2-7; 10 nucleotides match TRBD2. V shed 3 bases, J shed 6 bases, and the junction held 5 bases outside the gene matches. Germline CDR1 is KGHSH and CDR2 is LQKENI. CDR3 length: 14 residues. The CDR3, as DNA: TGTGCCAGCTCACCGGGGCTAGCGGGAGTCGAGCAGTACTTC. This sequence encodes CASSPGLAGVEQYF. The complete variable domain, with remaining parts taken from reference TRBV18 and TRBJ2-7, reads NAGVMQNPRHLVRRRGQEARLRCSPMKGHSHVYWYRQLPEEGLKFMVYLQKENIIDESGMPKERFSAEFPKEGPSILRIQQVVRGDSAAYFCASSPGLAGVEQYFGPGTRLTVT.

The rearrangement uses TRBV7-8 and TRBJ1-4, with TRBD1 matching over 8 bases. From germline, CDR1 is SGHVS and CDR2 FQNEAQ. V was pared by 5 bases and J by 5 bases, with 7 bases of the junction left unmatched. CDR3 length equals 15 residues. The CDR3 sequence: CASSPVGTGNEKLFF. The CDR3 DNA reads TGTGCCAGCAGCCCCGTGGGGACAGGCAATGAAAAACTGTTTTTT. The complete variable domain, with remaining parts taken from reference TRBV7-8 and TRBJ1-4, reads GAGVSQSPRYKVAKRGQDVALRCDPISGHVSLFWYQQALGQGPEFLTYFQNEAQLDKSGLPSDRFFAERPEGSVSTLKIQRTQQEDSAVYLCASSPVGTGNEKLFFGSGTQLSVL.

The V and J genes are TRBV27 and TRBJ2-3; a possible D gene is TRBD1 (6 bases). CDR1 is MNHEY, CDR2 SMNVEV, per germline (reference sequence). CDR3 length equals 15 residues. V was shortened by 2 bases and J by 5 bases, with 14 bases between the two germline ends. CDR3 nucleotide sequence: TGTGCCAGCAGTTTAGAAACAGGGTCGGGAGATACGCAGTATTTT. It yields the protein CASSLETGSGDTQYF.

The V and J genes are TRBV4-2 and TRBJ1-6; TRBD1 might be the D (5 bases). Germline V CDR1 and CDR2: LGHNA, YNFKEQ. V shed 1 base and J shed 7 bases, with 8 bases lying between them. The CDR3 is 14 residues long. CDR3 sequence (DNA): TGTGCCAGCAGCCAAGGGGGCGGCAATTCACCCCTCCACTTT. Amino acids: CASSQGGGNSPLHF.